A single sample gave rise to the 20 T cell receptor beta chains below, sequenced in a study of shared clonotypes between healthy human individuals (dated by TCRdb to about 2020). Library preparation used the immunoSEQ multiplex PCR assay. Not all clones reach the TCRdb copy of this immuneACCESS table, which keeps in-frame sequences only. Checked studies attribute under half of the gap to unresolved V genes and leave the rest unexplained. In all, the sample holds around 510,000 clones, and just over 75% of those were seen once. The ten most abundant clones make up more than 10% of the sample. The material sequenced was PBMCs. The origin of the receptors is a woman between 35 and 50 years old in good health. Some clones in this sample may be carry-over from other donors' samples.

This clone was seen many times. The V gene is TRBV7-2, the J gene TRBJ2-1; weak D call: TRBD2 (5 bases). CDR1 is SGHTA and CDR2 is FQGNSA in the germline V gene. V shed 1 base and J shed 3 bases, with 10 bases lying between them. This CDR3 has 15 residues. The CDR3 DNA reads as TGTGCCAGCAGCTTAGATCGGACTCACTACAATGAGCAGTTCTTC. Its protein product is CASSLDRTHYNEQFF.

In DNA, the CDR3 is TGTGCCAGCAGTCGAGGACAGGGGGCTGGCGAGCAGTACTTC. Translated, it gives CASSRGQGAGEQYF. The chain is built from TRBV7-9 and TRBJ2-7; TRBD1 agrees at 11 bases. V lost 6 bases and J lost 6; bases outside the gene matches: 7. Germline V gives CDR1 SEHNR, CDR2 FQNEAQ (reference sequence). The CDR3 extends over 14 amino acids.

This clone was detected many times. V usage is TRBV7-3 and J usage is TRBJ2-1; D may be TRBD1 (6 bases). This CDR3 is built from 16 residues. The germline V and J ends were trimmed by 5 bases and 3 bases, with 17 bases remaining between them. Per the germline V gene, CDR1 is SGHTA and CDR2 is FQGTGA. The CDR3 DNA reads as TGTGCCAGCAGCACCCTCGCCGGGACACACTACAATGAGCAGTTCTTC. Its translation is CASSTLAGTHYNEQFF.

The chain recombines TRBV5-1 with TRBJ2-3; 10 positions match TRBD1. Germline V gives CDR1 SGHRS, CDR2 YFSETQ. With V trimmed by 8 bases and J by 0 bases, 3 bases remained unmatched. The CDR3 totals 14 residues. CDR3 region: CASRDRGSTDTQYF. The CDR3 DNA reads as TGCGCCAGTCGGGACAGGGGAAGCACAGATACGCAGTATTTT.

The CDR3 spells CASSQGSGRYNEQFF. CDR3 bases: TGTGCCAGCAGCCAAGGTAGCGGACGTTACAATGAGCAGTTCTTC. V gene TRBV4-2 combines with J gene TRBJ2-1; perhaps TRBD2 as D (6 bases). Trimming shortened V by 1 base and J by 4 bases, and 11 bases separated the two germline ends. The length of the CDR3 is 15 residues. The germline CDR1 and CDR2 sequences are LGHNA and YNFKEQ.

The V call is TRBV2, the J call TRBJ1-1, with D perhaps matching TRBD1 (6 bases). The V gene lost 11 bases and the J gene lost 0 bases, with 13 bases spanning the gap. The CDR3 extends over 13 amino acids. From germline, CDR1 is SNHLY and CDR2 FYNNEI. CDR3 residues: CAAQGDMNTEAFF. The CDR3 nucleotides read TGTGCCGCACAGGGTGACATGAACACTGAAGCTTTCTTT.

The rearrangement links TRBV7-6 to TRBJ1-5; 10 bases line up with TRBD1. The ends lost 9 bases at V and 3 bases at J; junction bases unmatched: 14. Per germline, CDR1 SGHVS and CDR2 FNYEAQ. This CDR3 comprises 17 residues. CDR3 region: CARKTGGVIMSNQPQHF. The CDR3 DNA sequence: TGTGCCAGAAAGACAGGGGGCGTTATTATGTCCAATCAGCCCCAGCATTTT.

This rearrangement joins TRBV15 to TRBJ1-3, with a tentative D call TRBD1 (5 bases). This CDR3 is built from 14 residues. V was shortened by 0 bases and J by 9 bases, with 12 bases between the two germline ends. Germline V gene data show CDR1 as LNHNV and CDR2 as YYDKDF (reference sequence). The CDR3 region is CATSRDGTVGTIYF. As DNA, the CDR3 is TGTGCCACCAGCAGAGACGGGACGGTCGGCACCATATATTTT.

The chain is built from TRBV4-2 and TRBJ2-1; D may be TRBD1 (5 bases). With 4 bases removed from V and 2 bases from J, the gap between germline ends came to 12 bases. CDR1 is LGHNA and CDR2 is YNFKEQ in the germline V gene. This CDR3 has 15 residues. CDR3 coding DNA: TGTGCCAGCAGCCGCGTGTTAGGGGCCTACAATGAGCAGTTCTTC. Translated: CASSRVLGAYNEQFF.

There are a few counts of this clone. The CDR3 DNA reads TGCGCCAGCAAAATAGATACTAGCGGGAGGGCCAGTGAGCAGTTCTTC. Amino acids: CASKIDTSGRASEQFF. J is TRBJ2-1 and V is TRBV4-1, with TRBD2 matching 13 bases. This CDR3 comprises 16 residues. Germline V gene sequence: CDR1 MGHRA, CDR2 YSYEKL. The ends lost 7 bases at V and 9 bases at J; junction bases unmatched: 12.

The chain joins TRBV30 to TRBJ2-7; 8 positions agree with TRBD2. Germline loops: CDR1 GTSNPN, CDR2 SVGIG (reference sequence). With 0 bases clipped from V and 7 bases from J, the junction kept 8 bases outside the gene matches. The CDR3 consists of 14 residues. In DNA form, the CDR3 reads TGTGCCTGGAGTGTACGAGCGGGAGCCGGTGAGCAGTACTTC. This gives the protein CAWSVRAGAGEQYF. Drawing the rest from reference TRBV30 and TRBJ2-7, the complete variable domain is SQTIHQWPATLVQPVGSPLSLECTVEGTSNPNLYWYRQAAGRGLQLLFYSVGIGQISSEVPQNLSASRPQDRQFILSSKKLLLSDSGFYLCAWSVRAGAGEQYFGPGTRLTVT.

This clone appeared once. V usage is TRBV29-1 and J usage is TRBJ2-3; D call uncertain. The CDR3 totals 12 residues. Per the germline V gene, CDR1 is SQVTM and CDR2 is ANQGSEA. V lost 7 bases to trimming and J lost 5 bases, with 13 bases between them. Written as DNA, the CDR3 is TGCAGCGCCCGCCGGTTGGGAGATACGCAGTATTTT. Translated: CSARRLGDTQYF.

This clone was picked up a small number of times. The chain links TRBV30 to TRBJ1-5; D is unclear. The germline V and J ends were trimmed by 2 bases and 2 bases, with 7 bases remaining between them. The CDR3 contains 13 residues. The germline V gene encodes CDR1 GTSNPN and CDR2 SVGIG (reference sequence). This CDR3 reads CAWSRRGNQPQHF. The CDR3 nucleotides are TGTGCCTGGAGTCGTAGGGGCAATCAGCCCCAGCATTTT.

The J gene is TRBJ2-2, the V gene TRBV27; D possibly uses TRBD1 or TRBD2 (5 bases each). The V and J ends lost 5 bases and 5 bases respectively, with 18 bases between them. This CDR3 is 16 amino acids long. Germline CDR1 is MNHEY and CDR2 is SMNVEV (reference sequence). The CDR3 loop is CASSLNRDQSTGELFF. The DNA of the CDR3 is TGTGCCAGCAGTCTCAACCGGGACCAAAGTACCGGGGAGCTGTTTTTT.

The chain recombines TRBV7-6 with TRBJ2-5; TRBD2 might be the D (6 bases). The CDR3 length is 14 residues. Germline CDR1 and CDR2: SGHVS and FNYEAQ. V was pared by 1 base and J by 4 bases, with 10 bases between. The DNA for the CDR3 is TGTGCCAGCAGCTTAGTCGCCGGGGGAGAGACCCAGTACTTC. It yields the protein CASSLVAGGETQYF.

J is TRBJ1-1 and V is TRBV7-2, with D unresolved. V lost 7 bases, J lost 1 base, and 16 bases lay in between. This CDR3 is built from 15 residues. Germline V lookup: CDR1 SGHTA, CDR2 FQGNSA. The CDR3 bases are TGTGCCAGCACTCCCGACGGATTTTCGAACACTGAAGCTTTCTTT. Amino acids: CASTPDGFSNTEAFF.

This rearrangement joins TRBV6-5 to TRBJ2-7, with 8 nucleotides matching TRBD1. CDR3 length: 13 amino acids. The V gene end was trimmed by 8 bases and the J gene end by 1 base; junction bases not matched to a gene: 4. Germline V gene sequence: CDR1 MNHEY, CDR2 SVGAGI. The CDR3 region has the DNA TGTGCCAGCGCCGGACAGGGTTCCTACGAGCAGTACTTC. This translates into CASAGQGSYEQYF.

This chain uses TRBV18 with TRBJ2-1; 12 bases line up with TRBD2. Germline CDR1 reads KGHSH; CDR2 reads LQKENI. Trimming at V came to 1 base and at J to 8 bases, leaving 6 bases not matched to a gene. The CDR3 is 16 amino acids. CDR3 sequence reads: CASSPLTSGSGDEQFF. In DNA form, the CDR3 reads TGTGCCAGCTCACCACTGACTAGCGGGAGTGGCGATGAGCAGTTCTTC.

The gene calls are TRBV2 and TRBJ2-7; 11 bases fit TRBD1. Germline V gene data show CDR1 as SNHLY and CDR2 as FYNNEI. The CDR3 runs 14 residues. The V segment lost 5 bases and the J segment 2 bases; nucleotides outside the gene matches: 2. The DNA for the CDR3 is TGTGCCAGCAGTCAGGGACAGGGGGCCTACGAGCAGTACTTC. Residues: CASSQGQGAYEQYF.

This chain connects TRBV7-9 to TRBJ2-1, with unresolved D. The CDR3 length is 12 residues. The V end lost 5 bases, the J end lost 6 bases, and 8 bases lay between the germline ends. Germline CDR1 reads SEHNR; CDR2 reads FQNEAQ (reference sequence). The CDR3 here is CASSGQINEQFF. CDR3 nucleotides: TGTGCCAGCAGCGGTCAGATCAATGAGCAGTTCTTC.